Following are 27 T cell receptor beta chains from one sample sequenced in a study of blood T cell repertoires in COVID-19 (dated by TCRdb to about 2020). The library relied on the immunoSEQ multiplex PCR assay. In its TCRdb copy, this immuneACCESS table keeps in-frame sequences only and misses some clones. Where compared with another copy, unresolved V genes explain less than half of these, and the others have no known cause. The sample table records roughly 170,000 clones; over 60% of these occur just once. Together, the top ten hold about 28% of the sample. The source material was peripheral blood. All receptors come from a woman between 70 and 85 years old with acute or convalescent COVID-19.

The chain recombines TRBV24-1 with TRBJ2-7; D might be TRBD1 (6 bases). The germline V gene encodes CDR1 KGHDR and CDR2 SFDVKD. This CDR3 region has 17 residues. Trimming cost V 0 bases and J 4 bases, with 18 bases left between them. The CDR3 region has the DNA TGTGCCACCAGTGATTTGTTTAGAGGGGACACAATTTACGAGCAGTACTTC. It specifies CATSDLFRGDTIYEQYF.

This clone was seen only a few times. This chain links TRBV29-1 with TRBJ2-3; possibly TRBD2 for D (5 bases). Germline V gene lookup returns CDR1 SQVTM and CDR2 ANQGSEA. Trimming removed 6 bases at V and 4 bases at J, with 14 bases between. The CDR3 is 13 residues long. The CDR3 loop is CSVGSFAPDTQYF. DNA of the CDR3: TGCAGCGTGGGGAGTTTCGCCCCAGATACGCAGTATTTT.

V and J are TRBV6-1 and TRBJ1-2; D may be TRBD1 (5 bases). V lost 2 bases to trimming and J lost 0 bases, with 10 bases between them. The CDR3 runs to 15 residues. Germline assignment: CDR1 MNHNS and CDR2 SASEGT. The CDR3 DNA reads TGTGCCAGCAGTGAAAGCGACAGCCCTAACTATGGCTACACCTTC. This sequence encodes CASSESDSPNYGYTF.

In the case of this clone: The same CDR3 is also encoded by other DNA sequences in this sample. This chain uses TRBV5-1 with TRBJ2-5; no definite D call. This CDR3 has 14 amino acids. CDR1 SGHRS and CDR2 YFSETQ come from the germline V gene. Trimming removed 0 bases at V and 2 bases at J, with 8 bases between. This chain's CDR3 is CASSLGAGQETQYF. For the CDR3, the DNA is TGCGCCAGCAGCTTGGGGGCAGGACAAGAGACCCAGTACTTC. The whole variable domain, remainder taken from reference TRBV5-1 and TRBJ2-5, is KAGVTQTPRYLIKTRGQQVTLSCSPISGHRSVSWYQQTPGQGLQFLFEYFSETQRNKGNFPGRFSGRQFSNSRSEMNVSTLELGDSALYLCASSLGAGQETQYFGPGTRLLVL.

J is TRBJ2-3 and V is TRBV7-3; weak D call: TRBD2 (6 bases). This CDR3 is 16 amino acids long. The germline CDR1 and CDR2 sequences are SGHTA and FQGTGA. V shed 4 bases and J shed 4 bases, with 18 bases lying between them. CDR3 sequence (DNA): TGTGCCAGCAGCTGGGGTAGCGGAAGCCGCGCAGATACGCAGTATTTT. It codes for CASSWGSGSRADTQYF. Variable domain in full (rest from reference TRBV7-3 and TRBJ2-3): GAGVSQTPSNKVTEKGKYVELRCDPISGHTALYWYRQSLGQGPEFLIYFQGTGAADDSGLPNDRFFAVRPEGSVSTLKIQRTERGDSAVYLCASSWGSGSRADTQYFGPGTRLTVL.

This clone occurred once. J is TRBJ1-1 and V is TRBV5-1, with 7 bases fitting TRBD1. The CDR3 spans 14 residues. Per germline, CDR1 SGHRS and CDR2 YFSETQ. Trimming cost V 7 bases and J 1 base; bases outside gene matches: 7. The CDR3 loop is CASGPRQGNTEAFF. The CDR3 DNA follows: TGCGCCAGCGGGCCGCGACAGGGGAACACTGAAGCTTTCTTT.

The chain links TRBV30 to TRBJ1-1; D remains unclear. The germline gives CDR1 GTSNPN, CDR2 SVGIG (reference sequence). This CDR3 region has 13 residues. CDR3 loop: CVLSSSGNTEAFF. The CDR3 nucleotides are TGTGTCCTCAGCTCTTCAGGTAACACTGAAGCTTTCTTT.

This clone was counted a few times. This chain uses TRBV18 with TRBJ2-2; tentatively, D is TRBD1 (5 bases). CDR3 length: 16 amino acids. V was clipped by 0 bases and J by 1 base, with 9 bases between them. Germline-derived CDR1 and CDR2 are KGHSH and LQKENI. For the CDR3, the DNA is TGTGCCAGCTCACCACCGGGCAGGGTGAACACCGGGGAGCTGTTTTTT. Protein sequence: CASSPPGRVNTGELFF.

This clone was counted a few times. The chain is built from TRBV9 and TRBJ1-2, with 9 nucleotides matching TRBD1. The CDR3 covers 17 residues. V dropped 3 bases and J dropped 8; count of bases not matched to a gene: 17. Per germline, CDR1 SGDLS and CDR2 YYNGEE. This CDR3 reads CASSAINIGGQGRGYTF. The DNA of the CDR3 is TGTGCCAGCAGCGCTATTAATATCGGGGGACAGGGTAGAGGCTACACCTTC.

The genes are TRBV24-1 and TRBJ2-3; tentatively, D is TRBD1 (5 bases). From germline, CDR1 is KGHDR and CDR2 SFDVKD. V shed 0 bases and J shed 1 base, with 7 bases lying between them. This CDR3 has 15 residues. The CDR3 reads CATSDLGARTDTQYF. For the CDR3, the DNA is TGTGCCACCAGTGATTTGGGGGCACGCACAGATACGCAGTATTTT.

The genes are TRBV7-2 and TRBJ2-1; 12 bases line up with TRBD2. V dropped 5 bases and J dropped 5; count of bases not matched to a gene: 10. CDR3 size: 17 residues. The germline CDR1 and CDR2 sequences are SGHTA and FQGNSA. CDR3 sequence: CASSPQGLAGLDNEQFF. DNA of the CDR3: TGTGCCAGCAGCCCCCAGGGACTAGCGGGCCTGGACAATGAGCAGTTCTTC. Together with reference TRBV7-2 and TRBJ2-1, the CDR3 gives the full variable domain: GAGVSQSPSNKVTEKGKDVELRCDPISGHTALYWYRQSLGQGLEFLIYFQGNSAPDKSGLPSDRFSAERTGGSVSTLTIQRTQQEDSAVYLCASSPQGLAGLDNEQFFGPGTRLTVL.

This chain connects TRBV9 to TRBJ2-3, with TRBD2 matching 9 bases. V lost 3 bases, J lost 5 bases, and 7 bases stayed unmatched. The CDR3 has 15 residues. CDR1 is SGDLS, CDR2 YYNGEE, per germline. The CDR3 sequence: CASSAIAGVGDTQYF. The CDR3, as DNA: TGTGCCAGCAGCGCCATAGCGGGAGTTGGAGATACGCAGTATTTT.

This sequence joins TRBV21-1 and TRBJ2-1; the table's D call, TRBD2, has no DNA check behind it. TRBV21-1 is described as a pseudogene. CDR3 length equals 13 residues. The CDR3: CASNEGIAREQFF. CDR3 DNA sequence: TGTGCCAGCAACGAGGGAATAGCTCGCGAGCAGTTCTTC.

The rearrangement uses TRBV19 and TRBJ1-1; D not resolved. This CDR3 region has 17 residues. V lost 4 bases and J 0 bases, leaving 18 bases between the germline ends. Germline V CDR1 and CDR2: LNHDA, SQIVND (reference sequence). CDR3 loop: CASSTRREGFMNTEAFF. In nucleotides, the CDR3 is TGTGCCAGTAGTACCCGCAGAGAGGGTTTCATGAACACTGAAGCTTTCTTT.

The V gene is TRBV30, the J gene TRBJ2-7, with 10 bases lining up with TRBD1. The V gene end was trimmed by 1 base and the J gene end by 11 bases; junction bases not matched to a gene: 8. Germline CDR1 GTSNPN, CDR2 SVGIG (reference sequence). This CDR3 contains 13 residues. The CDR3 sequence: CAWSAGPGTGEYF. The CDR3 bases are TGTGCCTGGAGTGCCGGCCCAGGGACAGGGGAGTACTTC.

The genes are TRBV10-2 and TRBJ1-1; TRBD1 matches 9 bases. CDR3 length equals 15 residues. Per the germline V gene, CDR1 is WSHSY and CDR2 is SAAADI. The J segment lost 1 base and the V segment lost 7 bases, leaving 7 bases of the junction unmatched. CDR3 nucleotides: TGCGCCAGCATCCCACGGGGACAGGGGAACACTGAAGCTTTCTTT. Translated: CASIPRGQGNTEAFF.

The CDR3 region has the DNA TGTGCCACCAGCAGAGATTATTCCCCCGGGACAGGGGCTTTCTTT. It translates to CATSRDYSPGTGAFF. The J gene is TRBJ1-1, the V gene TRBV15, with 9 bases identical to TRBD1. The J segment lost 11 bases and the V segment lost 0 bases, leaving 10 bases of the junction unmatched. The germline V gene has CDR1 LNHNV and CDR2 YYDKDF (reference sequence). CDR3 size: 15 residues.

This chain joins TRBV19 and TRBJ2-1; perhaps TRBD1 as D (6 bases). Germline-derived CDR1 and CDR2 are LNHDA and SQIVND (reference sequence). V was trimmed by 4 bases and J by 6 bases, leaving 16 bases between them. CDR3 size: 15 residues. The CDR3 here is CASSKGQGISNEQFF. The DNA for the CDR3 is TGTGCCAGTAGTAAAGGGCAGGGGATCTCCAATGAGCAGTTCTTC.

This clone was picked up a small number of times. The chain uses TRBV3-1 (or the pseudogene TRBV3-2) and TRBJ1-2; D perhaps matches TRBD1 (6 bases). The V gene's germline CDR1 is LGHDT and CDR2 YNNKEL (reference sequence). This CDR3 comprises 15 residues. The V gene lost 3 bases and the J gene lost 1 base, with 12 bases spanning the gap. The CDR3 bases are TGTGCCAGCAGCCAGGATCCAGGGGATAACTATGGCTACACCTTC. The encoded protein is CASSQDPGDNYGYTF.

The chain employs TRBV18 and TRBJ2-5; the match to TRBD1 covers 7 bases. The CDR3 loop spans 14 amino acids. Germline-derived CDR1 and CDR2 are KGHSH and LQKENI. J lost 2 bases, V lost 4 bases, and 4 bases had no gene match. The CDR3 here is CASSLNRGQETQYF. The CDR3 coding sequence is TGTGCCAGCTCACTAAACAGGGGACAAGAGACCCAGTACTTC.

The CDR3 DNA follows: TGTGCCAGCAGTTCCGGAGGGATTCCCTACGAGCAGTACTTC. Translation gives CASSSGGIPYEQYF. The chain has TRBV6-6 and TRBJ2-7, with TRBD2 as a possible D gene (6 bases). The CDR3 sequence is 14 residues long. Per the germline V gene, CDR1 is MNHNY and CDR2 is SVGAGI (reference sequence). V lost 4 bases, J lost 2 bases, and 12 bases lay in between.

V is TRBV2 and J is TRBJ1-4; perhaps TRBD1 as D (6 bases). Looked up from germline, CDR1 is SNHLY and CDR2 is FYNNEI. V lost 3 bases, J lost 0 bases, and 11 bases lay in between. The CDR3 covers 16 residues. CDR3 in amino acids: CASSDWGGSTNEKLFF. CDR3 bases: TGTGCCAGCAGTGATTGGGGGGGCTCAACTAATGAAAAACTGTTTTTT.

The chain employs TRBV18 and TRBJ1-1; possibly TRBD1 for D (6 bases). The V gene lost 3 bases and the J gene lost 2 bases, with 13 bases spanning the gap. The CDR3 is 15 residues long. From germline, CDR1 is KGHSH and CDR2 LQKENI. This chain's CDR3 is CASSPFGGQNTEAFF. CDR3 coding DNA: TGTGCCAGCTCACCTTTCGGGGGGCAAAACACTGAAGCTTTCTTT.

The chain recombines TRBV12-3 or TRBV12-4 with TRBJ2-3; tentative D call: TRBD2 (5 bases). V dropped 6 bases and J dropped 5 bases, with 9 bases sitting between them. This CDR3 has 12 residues. CDR3 sequence reads: CASRWAGDTQYF. The DNA of the CDR3 is TGTGCCAGCAGGTGGGCGGGAGATACGCAGTATTTT.

V gene TRBV19 combines with J gene TRBJ1-5, with D possibly being TRBD1 (6 bases). The CDR3 loop spans 16 amino acids. In germline, CDR1 is LNHDA, CDR2 SQIVND (reference sequence). The ends were cut back, 7 bases at V and 4 bases at J, with 20 bases in the middle. The CDR3 loop reads CASTAIGRGQNQPQHF. CDR3 DNA: TGTGCCAGTACCGCTATTGGGAGGGGACAAAATCAGCCCCAGCATTTT.

The rearrangement joins TRBV27 to TRBJ2-1; maybe TRBD2 (6 bases). CDR1 is MNHEY, CDR2 SMNVEV, per germline (reference sequence). There are 14 residues in the CDR3. V was shortened by 5 bases and J by 7 bases, with 15 bases between the two germline ends. The CDR3 spells CASSRRLVGNEQFF. Written as DNA, the CDR3 is TGTGCCAGCAGTAGGAGACTAGTTGGGAATGAGCAGTTCTTC.

DNA for the CDR3: TGTGCCAGCAGCCTTCCAGGTCTGGAGCAGTACTTC. It yields the protein CASSLPGLEQYF. The chain joins TRBV14 to TRBJ2-7; no definite D call. The CDR3 covers 12 residues. Between the trimmed V and J ends, which lost 4 bases and 7 bases, there was a span of 11 bases. Germline-derived CDR1 and CDR2 are SGHDN and FVKESK. The variable domain in full, completed from reference TRBV14 and TRBJ2-7, reads EAGVTQFPSHSVIEKGQTVTLRCDPISGHDNLYWYRRVMGKEIKFLLHFVKESKQDESGMPNNRFLAERTGGTYSTLKVQPAELEDSGVYFCASSLPGLEQYFGPGTRLTVT.